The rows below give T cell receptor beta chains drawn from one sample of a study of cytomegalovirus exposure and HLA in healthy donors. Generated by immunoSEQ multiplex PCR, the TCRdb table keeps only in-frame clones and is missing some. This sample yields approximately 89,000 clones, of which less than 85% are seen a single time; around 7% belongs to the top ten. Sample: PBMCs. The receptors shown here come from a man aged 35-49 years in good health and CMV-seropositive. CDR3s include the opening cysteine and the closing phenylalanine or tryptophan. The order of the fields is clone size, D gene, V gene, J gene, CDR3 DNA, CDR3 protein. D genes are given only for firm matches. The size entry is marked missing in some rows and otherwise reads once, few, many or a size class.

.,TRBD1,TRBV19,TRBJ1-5,TGTGCCAGTAGTTCTCCGACAGGGGTTGGCAATCAGCCCCAGCATTTT,CASSSPTGVGNQPQHF
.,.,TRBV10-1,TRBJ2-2,TGCGCCAGCAGTGATAGAGGGACCGGGGAGCTGTTTTTT,CASSDRGTGELFF
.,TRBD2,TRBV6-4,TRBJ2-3,TGTGCCAGCAGTACTAGCGGGAGTTGGACAGATACGCAGTATTTT,CASSTSGSWTDTQYF
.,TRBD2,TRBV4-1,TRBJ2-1,TGCGCCAGCAGCCCCCGTCAGGGCAGCGGGAGGGCCGGCTTAAGCTCCTACAATGAGCAGTTCTTC,CASSPRQGSGRAGLSSYNEQFF
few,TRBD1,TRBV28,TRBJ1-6,TGTGCCAGCAGTTTAGGCGGACAGGGTGCGGGCCGCGCCTTCTATAATTCACCCCTCCACTTT,CASSLGGQGAGRAFYNSPLHF
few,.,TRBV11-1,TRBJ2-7,TGTGCCAGCAGCTTAGGCAGGGATTGGGCATTCGAGCAGTACTTC,CASSLGRDWAFEQYF
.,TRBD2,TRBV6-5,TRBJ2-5,TGTGCCAGCAGCGACGGGGGACTAGCTTCAGAGACCCAGTACTTC,CASSDGGLASETQYF
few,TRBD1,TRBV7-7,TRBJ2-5,TGTGCTAGCAGCCCCACAGGGGAAGGAGAGACCCAGTACTTC,CASSPTGEGETQYF
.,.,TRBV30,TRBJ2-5,TGTGCCTGGAGTGTCAGGCTTAGAGAGACCCAGTACTTC,CAWSVRLRETQYF
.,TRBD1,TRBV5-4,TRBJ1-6,TGTGCCAGCAGAATCGGACAGGGAGCGTATAATTCACCCCTCCACTTT,CASRIGQGAYNSPLHF
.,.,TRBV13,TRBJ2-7,TGTGCCAGCAGCTTAGGAAGCGGCTCCTACGAGCAGTACTTC,CASSLGSGSYEQYF
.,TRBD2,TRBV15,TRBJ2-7,TGTGCCACCAGCAGTAAGCTACTAGCGGGAACCTACGAGCAGTACTTC,CATSSKLLAGTYEQYF
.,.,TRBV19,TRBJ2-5,TGTGCCAGTAGCACCGGGGGGCTTCGGAAAGAGACCCAGTACTTC,CASSTGGLRKETQYF
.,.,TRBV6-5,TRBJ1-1,TGTGCCAGCGGCCTACAGGTTGAAGCTTTCTTT,CASGLQVEAFF
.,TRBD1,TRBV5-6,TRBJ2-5,TGTGCCAGCAGCACCGCAACCGACAGGGGGCGCCTTCCGGAGACCCAGTACTTC,CASSTATDRGRLPETQYF
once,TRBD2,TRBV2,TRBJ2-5,TGTGCCAGCAGTCTAAGAGCGGGGGGGCCCGAGACCCAGTACTTC,CASSLRAGGPETQYF
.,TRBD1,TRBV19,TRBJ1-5,TGTGCCAGTAGTATAGATGGACAGGGGCTATCATATCCCCAGCATTTT,CASSIDGQGLSYPQHF
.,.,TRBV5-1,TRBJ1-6,TGCGCCAGCAGCTTGGATGGGAGATTTAATTCACCCCTCCACTTT,CASSLDGRFNSPLHF
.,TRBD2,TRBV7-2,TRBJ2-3,TGTGCCAGCAGCTTAGCGGGAGGGCCGACAGATACGCAGTATTTT,CASSLAGGPTDTQYF
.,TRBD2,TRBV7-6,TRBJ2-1,TGTGCCAGTTCCCTAGCGGGAGGACTCAATGAGCAGTTCTTC,CASSLAGGLNEQFF
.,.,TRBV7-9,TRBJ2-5,TGTGCCAGCAACCCGAGCGGGCTTGGAGAGACCCAGTACTTC,CASNPSGLGETQYF
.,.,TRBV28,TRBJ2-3,TGTGCCAGCAGTTTCAGGCCAGATACGCAGTATTTT,CASSFRPDTQYF